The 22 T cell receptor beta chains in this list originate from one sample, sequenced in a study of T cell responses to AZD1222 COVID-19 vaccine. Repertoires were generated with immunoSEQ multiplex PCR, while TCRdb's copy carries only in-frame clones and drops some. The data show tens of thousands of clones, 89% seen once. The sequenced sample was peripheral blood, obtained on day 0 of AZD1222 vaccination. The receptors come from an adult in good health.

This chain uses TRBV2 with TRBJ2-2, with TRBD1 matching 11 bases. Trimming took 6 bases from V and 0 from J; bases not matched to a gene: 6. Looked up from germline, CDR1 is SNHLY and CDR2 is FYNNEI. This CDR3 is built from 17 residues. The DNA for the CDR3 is TGTGCCAGCAGCGAGCCGGGACAGGGGGCGAACACCGGGGAGCTGTTTTTT. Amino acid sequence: CASSEPGQGANTGELFF.

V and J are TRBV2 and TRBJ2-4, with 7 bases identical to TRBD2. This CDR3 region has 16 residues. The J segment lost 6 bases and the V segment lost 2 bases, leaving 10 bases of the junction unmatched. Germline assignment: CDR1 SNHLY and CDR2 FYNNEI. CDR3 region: CASSESPRGSGNIQYF. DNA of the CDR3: TGTGCCAGCAGTGAATCCCCCCGCGGGAGTGGAAACATTCAGTACTTC.

The DNA for the CDR3 is TGCAGTGCTATAGACGCCGGGGAGCTGTTTTTT. Protein sequence: CSAIDAGELFF. This chain uses TRBV20-1 with TRBJ2-2; no reliable D call. CDR1 DFQATT and CDR2 SNEGSKA come from the germline V gene (reference sequence). V gave up 4 bases and J gave up 6 bases, with 6 bases separating them. The CDR3 contains 11 residues.

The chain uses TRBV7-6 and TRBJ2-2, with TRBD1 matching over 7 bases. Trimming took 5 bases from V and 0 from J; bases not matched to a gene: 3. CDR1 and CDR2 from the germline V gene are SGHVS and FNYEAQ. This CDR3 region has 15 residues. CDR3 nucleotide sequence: TGTGCCAGCAGCCATGGGACAGCGAACACCGGGGAGCTGTTTTTT. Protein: CASSHGTANTGELFF.

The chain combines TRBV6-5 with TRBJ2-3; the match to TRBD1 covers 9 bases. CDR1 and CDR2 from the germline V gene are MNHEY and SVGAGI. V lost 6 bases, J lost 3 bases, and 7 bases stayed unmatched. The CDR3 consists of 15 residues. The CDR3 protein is CASRQRDRVTDTQYF. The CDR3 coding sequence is TGTGCCAGCAGACAACGGGACAGGGTTACAGATACGCAGTATTTT.

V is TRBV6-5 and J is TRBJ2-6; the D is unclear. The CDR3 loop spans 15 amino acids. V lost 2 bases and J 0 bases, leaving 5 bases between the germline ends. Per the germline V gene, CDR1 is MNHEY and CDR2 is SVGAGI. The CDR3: CASSYQLSGANVLTF. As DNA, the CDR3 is TGTGCCAGCAGTTACCAGCTCTCTGGGGCCAACGTCCTGACTTTC.

For the CDR3, the DNA is TGTGCCAGCATTGGACAGGGCCACACTGAAGCTTTCTTT. It is translated as CASIGQGHTEAFF. This sequence joins TRBV12-3 or TRBV12-4 and TRBJ1-1, with 8 bases that match TRBD1. This CDR3 contains 13 residues. J was trimmed by 3 bases and V by 7 bases; bases with no gene match: 4.

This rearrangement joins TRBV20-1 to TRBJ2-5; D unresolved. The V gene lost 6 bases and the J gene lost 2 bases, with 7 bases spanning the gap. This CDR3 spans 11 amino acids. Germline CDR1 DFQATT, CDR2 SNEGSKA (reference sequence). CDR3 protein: CSANIQETQYF. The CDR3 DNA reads TGCAGTGCCAACATACAAGAGACCCAGTACTTC.

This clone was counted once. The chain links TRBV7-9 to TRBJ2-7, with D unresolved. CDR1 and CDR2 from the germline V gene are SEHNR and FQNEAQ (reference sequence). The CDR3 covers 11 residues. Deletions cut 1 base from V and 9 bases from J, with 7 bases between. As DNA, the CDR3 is TGTGCCAGCAGCTTAGACCTGGGGCAGTACTTC. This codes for CASSLDLGQYF.

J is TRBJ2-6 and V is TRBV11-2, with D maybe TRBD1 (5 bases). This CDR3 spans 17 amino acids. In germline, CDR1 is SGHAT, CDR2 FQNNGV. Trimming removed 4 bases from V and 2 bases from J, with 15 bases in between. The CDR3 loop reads CASSSRPQGAGANVLTF. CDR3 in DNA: TGTGCCAGCAGCTCAAGGCCGCAGGGCGCTGGGGCCAACGTCCTGACTTTC.

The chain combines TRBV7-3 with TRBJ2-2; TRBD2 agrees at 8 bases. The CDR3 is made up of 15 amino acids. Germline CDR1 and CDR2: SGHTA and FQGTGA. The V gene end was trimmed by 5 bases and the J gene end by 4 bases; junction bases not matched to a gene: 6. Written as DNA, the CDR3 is TGTGCCAGCAGCCAACCCGGGACTAGCACCGGGGAGCTGTTTTTT. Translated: CASSQPGTSTGELFF.

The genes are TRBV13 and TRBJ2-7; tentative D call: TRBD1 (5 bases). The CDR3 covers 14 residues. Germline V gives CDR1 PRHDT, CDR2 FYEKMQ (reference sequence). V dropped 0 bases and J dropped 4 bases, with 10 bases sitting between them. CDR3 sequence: CASSLGDTKYEQYF. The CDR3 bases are TGTGCCAGCAGCTTAGGGGACACCAAATACGAGCAGTACTTC.

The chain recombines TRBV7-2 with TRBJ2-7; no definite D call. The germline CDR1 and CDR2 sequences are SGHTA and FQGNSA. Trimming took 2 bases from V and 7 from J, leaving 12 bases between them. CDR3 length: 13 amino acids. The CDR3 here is CASSLMGIQEQYF. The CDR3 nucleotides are TGTGCCAGCAGCTTAATGGGGATTCAAGAGCAGTACTTC. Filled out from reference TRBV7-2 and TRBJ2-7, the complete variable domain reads GAGVSQSPSNKVTEKGKDVELRCDPISGHTALYWYRQSLGQGLEFLIYFQGNSAPDKSGLPSDRFSAERTGGSVSTLTIQRTQQEDSAVYLCASSLMGIQEQYFGPGTRLTVT.

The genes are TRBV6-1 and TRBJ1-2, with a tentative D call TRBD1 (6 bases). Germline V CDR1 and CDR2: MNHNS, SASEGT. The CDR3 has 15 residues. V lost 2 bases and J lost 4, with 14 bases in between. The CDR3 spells CASSEYGGAGYGYTF. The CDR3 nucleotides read TGTGCCAGCAGTGAATACGGGGGCGCTGGCTATGGCTACACCTTC.

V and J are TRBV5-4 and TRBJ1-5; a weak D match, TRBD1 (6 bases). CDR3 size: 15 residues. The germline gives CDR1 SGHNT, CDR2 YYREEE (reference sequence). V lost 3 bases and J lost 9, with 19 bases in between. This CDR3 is CASSSGGAIGGPQHF. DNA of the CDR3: TGTGCCAGCAGCTCGGGGGGGGCTATCGGCGGGCCCCAGCATTTT.

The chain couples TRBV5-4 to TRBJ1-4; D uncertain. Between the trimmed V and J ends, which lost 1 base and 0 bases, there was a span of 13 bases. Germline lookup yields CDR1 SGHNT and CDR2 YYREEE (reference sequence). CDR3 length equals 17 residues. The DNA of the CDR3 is TGTGCCAGCAGCTTGTGGCCTACTAAGGCAACTAATGAAAAACTGTTTTTT. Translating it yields CASSLWPTKATNEKLFF.

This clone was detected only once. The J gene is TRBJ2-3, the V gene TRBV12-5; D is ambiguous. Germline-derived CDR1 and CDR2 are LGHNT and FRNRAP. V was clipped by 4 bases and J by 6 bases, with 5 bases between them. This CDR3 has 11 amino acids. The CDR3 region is CASGYGDTQYF. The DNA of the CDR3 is TGTGCTAGTGGTTATGGGGATACGCAGTATTTT.

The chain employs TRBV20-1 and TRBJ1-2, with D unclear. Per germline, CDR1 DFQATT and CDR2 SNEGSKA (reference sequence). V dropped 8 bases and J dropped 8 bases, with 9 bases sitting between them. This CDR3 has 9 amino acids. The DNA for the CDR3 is TGCAGTCCCTCTTGGGGCTACACCTTC. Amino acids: CSPSWGYTF.

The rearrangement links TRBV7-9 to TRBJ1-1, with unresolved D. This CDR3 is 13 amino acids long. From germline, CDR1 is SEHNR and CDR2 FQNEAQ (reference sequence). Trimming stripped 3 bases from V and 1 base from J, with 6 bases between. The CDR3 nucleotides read TGTGCCAGCAGCTTTGGCAGGAACACTGAAGCTTTCTTT. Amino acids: CASSFGRNTEAFF.

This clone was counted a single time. The CDR3 loop reads CASSSGTGGTTEAFF. In DNA, the CDR3 is TGTGCCAGCAGCTCCGGGACAGGGGGGACAACTGAAGCTTTCTTT. V is TRBV6-5 and J is TRBJ1-1, with 11 bases that match TRBD1. Looked up from germline, CDR1 is MNHEY and CDR2 is SVGAGI. V shed 6 bases and J 5 bases; nucleotides not matched to a gene: 8. This CDR3 comprises 15 residues.

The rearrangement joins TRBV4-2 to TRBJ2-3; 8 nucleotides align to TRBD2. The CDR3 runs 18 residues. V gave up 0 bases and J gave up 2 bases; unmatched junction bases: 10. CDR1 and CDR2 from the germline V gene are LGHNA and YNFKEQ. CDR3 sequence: CASSQEISLAGYTDTQYF. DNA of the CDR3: TGTGCCAGCAGCCAAGAGATCTCGCTAGCGGGCTACACAGATACGCAGTATTTT.

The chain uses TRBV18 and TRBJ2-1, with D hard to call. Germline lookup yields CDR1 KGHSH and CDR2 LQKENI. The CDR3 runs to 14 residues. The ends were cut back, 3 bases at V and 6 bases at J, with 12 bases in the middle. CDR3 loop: CASSPRLDLNEQFF. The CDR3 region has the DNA TGTGCCAGCTCACCCCGCCTGGACCTCAATGAGCAGTTCTTC.